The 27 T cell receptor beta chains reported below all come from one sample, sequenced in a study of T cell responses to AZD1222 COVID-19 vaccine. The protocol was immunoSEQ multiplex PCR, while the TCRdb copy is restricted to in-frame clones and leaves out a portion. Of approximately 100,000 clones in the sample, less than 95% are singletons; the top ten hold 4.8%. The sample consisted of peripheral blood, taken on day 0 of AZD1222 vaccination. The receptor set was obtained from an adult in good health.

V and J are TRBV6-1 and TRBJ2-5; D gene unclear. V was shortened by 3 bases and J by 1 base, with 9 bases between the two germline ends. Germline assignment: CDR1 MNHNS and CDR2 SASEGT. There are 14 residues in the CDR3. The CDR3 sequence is CASSETPTQETQYF. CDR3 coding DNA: TGTGCCAGCAGTGAGACACCAACCCAAGAGACCCAGTACTTC.

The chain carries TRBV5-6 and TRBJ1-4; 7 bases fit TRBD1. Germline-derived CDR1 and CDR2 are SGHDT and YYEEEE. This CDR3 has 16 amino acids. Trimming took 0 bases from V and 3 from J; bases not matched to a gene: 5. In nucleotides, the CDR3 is TGTGCCAGCAGCTTGGCGATGACAGGGTCTAATGAAAAACTGTTTTTT. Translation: CASSLAMTGSNEKLFF.

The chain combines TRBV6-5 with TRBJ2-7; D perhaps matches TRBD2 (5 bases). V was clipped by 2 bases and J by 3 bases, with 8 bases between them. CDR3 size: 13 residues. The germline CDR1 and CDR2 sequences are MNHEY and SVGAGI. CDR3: CASSYKGGYEQYF. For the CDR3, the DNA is TGTGCCAGCAGTTACAAAGGAGGCTACGAGCAGTACTTC.

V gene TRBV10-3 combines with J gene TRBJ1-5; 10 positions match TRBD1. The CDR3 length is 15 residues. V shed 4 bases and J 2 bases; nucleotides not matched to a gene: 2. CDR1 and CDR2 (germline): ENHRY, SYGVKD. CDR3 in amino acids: CAISGGQGGNQPQHF. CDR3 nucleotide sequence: TGTGCCATCAGTGGTGGACAGGGGGGCAATCAGCCCCAGCATTTT.

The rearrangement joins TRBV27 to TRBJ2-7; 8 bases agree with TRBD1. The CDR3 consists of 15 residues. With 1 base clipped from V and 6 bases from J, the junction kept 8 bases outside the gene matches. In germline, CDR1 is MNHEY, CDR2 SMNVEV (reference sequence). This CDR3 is CASSLYGQGLSEQYF. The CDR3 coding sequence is TGTGCCAGCAGTTTATATGGACAGGGATTAAGCGAGCAGTACTTC.

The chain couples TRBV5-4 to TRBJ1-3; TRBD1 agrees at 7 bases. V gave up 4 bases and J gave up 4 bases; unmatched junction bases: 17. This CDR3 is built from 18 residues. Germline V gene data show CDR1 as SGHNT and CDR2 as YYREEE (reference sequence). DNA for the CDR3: TGTGCCAGCAGCCAGAAGGGCACAGGGGCTGTATTAGGAAACACCATATATTTT. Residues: CASSQKGTGAVLGNTIYF. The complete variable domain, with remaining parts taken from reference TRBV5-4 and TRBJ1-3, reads ETGVTQSPTHLIKTRGQQVTLRCSSQSGHNTVSWYQQALGQGPQFIFQYYREEENGRGNFPPRFSGLQFPNYSSELNVNALELDDSALYLCASSQKGTGAVLGNTIYFGEGSWLTVV.

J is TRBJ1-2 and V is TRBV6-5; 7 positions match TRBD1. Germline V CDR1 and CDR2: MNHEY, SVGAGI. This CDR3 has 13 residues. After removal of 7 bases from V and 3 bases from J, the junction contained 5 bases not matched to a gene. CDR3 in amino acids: CASTVDRDYGYTF. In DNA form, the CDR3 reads TGTGCCAGCACAGTCGACAGGGACTATGGCTACACCTTC.

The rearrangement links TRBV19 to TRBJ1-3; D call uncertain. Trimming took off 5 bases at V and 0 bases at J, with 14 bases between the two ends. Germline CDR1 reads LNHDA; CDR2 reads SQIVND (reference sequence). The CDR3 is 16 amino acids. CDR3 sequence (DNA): TGTGCCAGTAGTTCGCAGCTGAGGAGCTCTGGAAACACCATATATTTT. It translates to CASSSQLRSSGNTIYF. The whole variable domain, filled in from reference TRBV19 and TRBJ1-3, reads DGGITQSPKYLFRKEGQNVTLSCEQNLNHDAMYWYRQDPGQGLRLIYYSQIVNDFQKGDIAEGYSVSREKKESFPLTVTSAQKNPTAFYLCASSSQLRSSGNTIYFGEGSWLTVV.

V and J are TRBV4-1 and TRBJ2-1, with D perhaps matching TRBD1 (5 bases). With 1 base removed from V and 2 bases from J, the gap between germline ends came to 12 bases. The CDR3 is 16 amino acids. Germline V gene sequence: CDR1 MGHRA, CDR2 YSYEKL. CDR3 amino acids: CASSQGAKGPYNEQFF. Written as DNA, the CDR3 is TGCGCCAGCAGCCAAGGGGCGAAGGGGCCCTACAATGAGCAGTTCTTC.

The CDR3 region is CASSYESPSSYNSPLHF. The CDR3 DNA is TGCGCCAGCAGCTACGAATCCCCCAGCTCCTATAATTCACCCCTCCACTTT. This rearrangement joins TRBV5-1 to TRBJ1-6; D not resolved. There are 17 residues in the CDR3. Germline V gives CDR1 SGHRS, CDR2 YFSETQ. Trimming removed 3 bases from V and 0 bases from J, with 13 bases in between.

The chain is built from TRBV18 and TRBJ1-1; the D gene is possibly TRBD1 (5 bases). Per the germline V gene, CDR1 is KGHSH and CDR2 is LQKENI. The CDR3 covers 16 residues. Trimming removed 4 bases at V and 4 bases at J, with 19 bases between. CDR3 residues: CASSLSYGGKGTEAFF. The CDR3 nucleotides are TGTGCCAGCTCACTCTCCTACGGGGGGAAGGGCACTGAAGCTTTCTTT.

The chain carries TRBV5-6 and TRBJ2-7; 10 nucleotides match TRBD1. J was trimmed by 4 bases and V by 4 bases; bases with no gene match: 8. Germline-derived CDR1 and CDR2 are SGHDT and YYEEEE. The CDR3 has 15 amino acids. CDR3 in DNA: TGTGCCAGCAGCCCCAGACAGGGGGCGAGGTACGAGCAGTACTTC. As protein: CASSPRQGARYEQYF. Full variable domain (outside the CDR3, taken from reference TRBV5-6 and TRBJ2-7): DAGVTQSPTHLIKTRGQQVTLRCSPKSGHDTVSWYQQALGQGPQFIFQYYEEEERQRGNFPDRFSGHQFPNYSSELNVNALLLGDSALYLCASSPRQGARYEQYFGPGTRLTVT.

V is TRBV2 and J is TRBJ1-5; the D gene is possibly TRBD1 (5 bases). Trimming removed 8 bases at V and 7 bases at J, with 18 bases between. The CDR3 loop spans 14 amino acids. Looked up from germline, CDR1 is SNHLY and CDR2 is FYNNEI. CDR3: CASGGEGARQPQHF. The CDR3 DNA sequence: TGTGCCAGCGGTGGGGAAGGGGCCAGACAGCCCCAGCATTTT.

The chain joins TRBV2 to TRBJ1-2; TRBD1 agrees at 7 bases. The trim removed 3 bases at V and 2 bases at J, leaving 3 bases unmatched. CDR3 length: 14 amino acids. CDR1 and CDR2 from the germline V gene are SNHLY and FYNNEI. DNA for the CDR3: TGTGCCAGCAGTGAGCGACAGGGAAACTATGGCTACACCTTC. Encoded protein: CASSERQGNYGYTF.

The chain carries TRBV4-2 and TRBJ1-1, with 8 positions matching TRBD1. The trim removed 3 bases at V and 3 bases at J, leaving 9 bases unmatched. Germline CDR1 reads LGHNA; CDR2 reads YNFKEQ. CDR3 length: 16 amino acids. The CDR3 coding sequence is TGTGCCAGCAGCCAGGATCGGACAGGGCGGTACACTGAAGCTTTCTTT. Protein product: CASSQDRTGRYTEAFF.

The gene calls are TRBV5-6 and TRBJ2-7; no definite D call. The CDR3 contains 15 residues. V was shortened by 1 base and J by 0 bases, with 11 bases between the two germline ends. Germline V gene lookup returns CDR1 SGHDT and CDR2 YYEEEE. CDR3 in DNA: TGTGCCAGCAGCTTGACTCCCCCTAGCTCCTACGAGCAGTACTTC. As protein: CASSLTPPSSYEQYF.

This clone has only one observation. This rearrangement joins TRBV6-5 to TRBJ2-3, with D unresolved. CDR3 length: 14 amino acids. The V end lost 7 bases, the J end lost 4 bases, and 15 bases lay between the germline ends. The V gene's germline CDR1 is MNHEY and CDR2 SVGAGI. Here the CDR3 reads CASTEIGEADTQYF. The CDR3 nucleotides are TGTGCCAGCACCGAAATAGGAGAGGCAGATACGCAGTATTTT.

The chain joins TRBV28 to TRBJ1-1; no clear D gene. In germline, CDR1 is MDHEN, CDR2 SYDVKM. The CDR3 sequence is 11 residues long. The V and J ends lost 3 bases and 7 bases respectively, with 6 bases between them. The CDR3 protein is CASSFKHEAFF. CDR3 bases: TGTGCCAGCAGTTTTAAGCATGAAGCTTTCTTT.

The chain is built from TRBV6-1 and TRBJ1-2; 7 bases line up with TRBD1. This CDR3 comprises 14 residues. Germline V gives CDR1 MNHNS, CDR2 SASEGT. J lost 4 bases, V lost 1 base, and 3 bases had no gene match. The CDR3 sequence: CASSEVTGPYGYTF. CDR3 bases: TGTGCCAGCAGTGAAGTGACAGGGCCCTATGGCTACACCTTC.

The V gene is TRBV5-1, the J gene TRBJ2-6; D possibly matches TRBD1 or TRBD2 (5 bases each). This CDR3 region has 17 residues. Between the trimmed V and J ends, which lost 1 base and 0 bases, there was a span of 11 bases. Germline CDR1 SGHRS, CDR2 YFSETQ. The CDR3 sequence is CASSLLGTLSGANVLTF. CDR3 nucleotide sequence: TGCGCCAGCAGCTTGTTGGGGACCCTCTCTGGGGCCAACGTCCTGACTTTC.

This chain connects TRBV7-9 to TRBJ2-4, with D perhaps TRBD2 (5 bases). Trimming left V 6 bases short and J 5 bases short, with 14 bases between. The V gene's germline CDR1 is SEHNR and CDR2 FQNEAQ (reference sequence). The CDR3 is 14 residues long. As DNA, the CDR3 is TGTGCCAGCAGTCGTACCCAAGCGGAAAACATTCAGTACTTC. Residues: CASSRTQAENIQYF.

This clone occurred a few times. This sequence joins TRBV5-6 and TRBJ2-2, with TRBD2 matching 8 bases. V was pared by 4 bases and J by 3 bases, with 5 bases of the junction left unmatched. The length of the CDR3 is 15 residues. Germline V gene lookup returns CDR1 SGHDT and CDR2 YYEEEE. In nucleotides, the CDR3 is TGTGCCAGCAGCCCCGGGGGGGGCTACACCGGGGAGCTGTTTTTT. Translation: CASSPGGGYTGELFF. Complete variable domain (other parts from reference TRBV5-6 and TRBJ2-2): DAGVTQSPTHLIKTRGQQVTLRCSPKSGHDTVSWYQQALGQGPQFIFQYYEEEERQRGNFPDRFSGHQFPNYSSELNVNALLLGDSALYLCASSPGGGYTGELFFGEGSRLTVL.

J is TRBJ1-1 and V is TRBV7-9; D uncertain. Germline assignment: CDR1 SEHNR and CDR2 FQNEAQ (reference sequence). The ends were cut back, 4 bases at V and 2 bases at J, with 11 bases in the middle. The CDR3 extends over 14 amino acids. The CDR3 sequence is CASSSGFLNTEAFF. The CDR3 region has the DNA TGTGCCAGCAGCTCCGGGTTTCTAAACACTGAAGCTTTCTTT.

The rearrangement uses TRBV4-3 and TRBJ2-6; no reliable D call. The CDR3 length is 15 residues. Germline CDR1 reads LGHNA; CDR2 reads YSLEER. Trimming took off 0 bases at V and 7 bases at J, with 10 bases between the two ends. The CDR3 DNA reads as TGCGCCAGCAGCCAAGAGTACGCGAGCGCCAACGTCCTGACTTTC. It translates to CASSQEYASANVLTF.

Written as DNA, the CDR3 is TGTGCCAGCTCACCACTAGGGGGACTTAATGAAAAACTGTTTTTT. Its translation: CASSPLGGLNEKLFF. The V and J genes are TRBV18 and TRBJ1-4; a possible D gene is TRBD1 (6 bases). The length of the CDR3 is 15 residues. CDR1 and CDR2 from the germline V gene are KGHSH and LQKENI. V shed 1 base and J shed 4 bases, with 10 bases lying between them.

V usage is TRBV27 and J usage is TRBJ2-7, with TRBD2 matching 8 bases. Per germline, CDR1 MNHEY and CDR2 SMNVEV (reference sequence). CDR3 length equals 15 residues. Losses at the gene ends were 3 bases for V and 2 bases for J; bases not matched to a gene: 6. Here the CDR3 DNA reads TGTGCCAGCAGTTTTTCGGGGGGGGTTCCCTACGAGCAGTACTTC. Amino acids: CASSFSGGVPYEQYF.

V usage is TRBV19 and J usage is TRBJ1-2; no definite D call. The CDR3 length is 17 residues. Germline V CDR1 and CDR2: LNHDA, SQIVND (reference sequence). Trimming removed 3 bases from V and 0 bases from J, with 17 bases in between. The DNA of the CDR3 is TGTGCCAGTAGTATCAACCAAGCGGACGGCGCTAACTATGGCTACACCTTC. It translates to CASSINQADGANYGYTF.